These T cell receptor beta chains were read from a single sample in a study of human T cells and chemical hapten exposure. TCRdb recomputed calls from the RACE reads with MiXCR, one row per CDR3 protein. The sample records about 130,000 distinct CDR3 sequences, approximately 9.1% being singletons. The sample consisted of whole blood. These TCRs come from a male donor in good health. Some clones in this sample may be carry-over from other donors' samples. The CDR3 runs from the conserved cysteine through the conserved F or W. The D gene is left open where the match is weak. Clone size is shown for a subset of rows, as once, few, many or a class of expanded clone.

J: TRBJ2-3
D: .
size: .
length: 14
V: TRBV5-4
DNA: TGTGCCAGCAGTAGACAAGACATCACAGATACGCAGTATTTT
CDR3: CASSRQDITDTQYF

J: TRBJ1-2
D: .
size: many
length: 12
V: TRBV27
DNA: TGTGCCAGCAGTTTACAAGGGTATGGCTACACCTTC
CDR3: CASSLQGYGYTF

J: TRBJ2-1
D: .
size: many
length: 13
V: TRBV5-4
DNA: TGTGCCAGCAGTTCCGCCTCCTACAATGAGCAGTTCTTC
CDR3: CASSSASYNEQFF

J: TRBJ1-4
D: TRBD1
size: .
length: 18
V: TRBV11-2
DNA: TGTGCCAGCAGCTTAGCTTCCGGGACAGGGTGGGCTAATGAAAAACTGTTTTTT
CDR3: CASSLASGTGWANEKLFF

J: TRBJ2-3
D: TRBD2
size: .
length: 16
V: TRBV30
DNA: TGTGCCTGGAGTGTAGGACTAGCGGGAGTTGGTGATACGCAGTATTTT
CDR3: CAWSVGLAGVGDTQYF

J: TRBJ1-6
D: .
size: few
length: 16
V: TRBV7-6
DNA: TGTGCCAGCAGCCCGTATGGGGGGAGAGACAATTCACCCCTCCACTTT
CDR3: CASSPYGGRDNSPLHF

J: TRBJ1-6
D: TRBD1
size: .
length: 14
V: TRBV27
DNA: TGTGCCAGCAGCATGGGACAGCATAATTCACCCCTCCACTTT
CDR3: CASSMGQHNSPLHF

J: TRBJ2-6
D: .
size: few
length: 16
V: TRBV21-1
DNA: TGTGCCAGCAGCGACTGCAGGGAGCCTGGGGCCAACGTCCTGACTTTC
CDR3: CASSDCREPGANVLTF

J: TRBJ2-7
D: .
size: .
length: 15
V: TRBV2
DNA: TGTGCCAGCAGCGTTGGGGGGCAGGGCACCTACGAGCAGTACTTC
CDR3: CASSVGGQGTYEQYF

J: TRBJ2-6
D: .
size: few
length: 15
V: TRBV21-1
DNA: TGTGCCAGCCTAAGGGGACAGTCTGGGGCCAACGTCCTGACTTTC
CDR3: CASLRGQSGANVLTF

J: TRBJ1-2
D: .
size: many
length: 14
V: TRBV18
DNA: TGTGCCAGCTCACCAACGGGGCGAATGGGTGGCTACACCTTC
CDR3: CASSPTGRMGGYTF

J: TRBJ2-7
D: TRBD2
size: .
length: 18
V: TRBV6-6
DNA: TGTGCCAGCAGTTACTCTCCTTGGACTAGCGGGAGGGCCTACGAGCAGTACTTC
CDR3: CASSYSPWTSGRAYEQYF

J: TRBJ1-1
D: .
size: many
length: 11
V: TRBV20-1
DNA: TGCAGCCCAACTGAAAACACTGAAGCTTTCTTT
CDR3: CSPTENTEAFF

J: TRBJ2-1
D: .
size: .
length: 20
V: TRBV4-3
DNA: TGCGCCAGCAGCCAAGATCGATCCCTTCCGACAGACAGGACCTACAATGAGCAGTTCTTC
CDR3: CASSQDRSLPTDRTYNEQFF

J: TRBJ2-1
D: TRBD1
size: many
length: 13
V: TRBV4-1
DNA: TGCGCCAGCAGCCCACTACAGGGGATTGAGCAGTTCTTC
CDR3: CASSPLQGIEQFF

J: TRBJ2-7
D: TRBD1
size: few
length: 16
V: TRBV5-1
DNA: TGCGCCAGCAGCTTGGCCCTCGGACAGGCCTCCTACGAGCAGTACTTC
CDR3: CASSLALGQASYEQYF

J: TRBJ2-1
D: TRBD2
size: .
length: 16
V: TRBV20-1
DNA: TGCAGTGCTAGAACCCATAGCGGGAGCTCCTACAATGAGCAGTTCTTC
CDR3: CSARTHSGSSYNEQFF

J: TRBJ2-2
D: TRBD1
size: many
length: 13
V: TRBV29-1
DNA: TGCAGCGTTGAACGGGACAGGGTGGGGGAGCTGTTTTTT
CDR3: CSVERDRVGELFF

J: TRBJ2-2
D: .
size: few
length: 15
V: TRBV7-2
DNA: TGTGCCAGCAGCCCCCGGGCCTTCTTTACCGGGGAGCTGTTTTTT
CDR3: CASSPRAFFTGELFF

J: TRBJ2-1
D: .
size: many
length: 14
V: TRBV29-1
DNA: TGCAGCGTTGAAGGGCCCAGGGGGGAGGTGGAGCAGTTCTTC
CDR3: CSVEGPRGEVEQFF

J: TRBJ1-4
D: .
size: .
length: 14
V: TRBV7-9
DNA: TGTGCCAGCAGCTTCGGTCAGTCGAATGAAAAACTGTTTTTT
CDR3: CASSFGQSNEKLFF

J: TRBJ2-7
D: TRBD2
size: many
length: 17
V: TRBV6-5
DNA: TGTGCCAGCAGTTACTCACTAGCGGTCACCGGAACCTACGAGCAGTACTTC
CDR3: CASSYSLAVTGTYEQYF

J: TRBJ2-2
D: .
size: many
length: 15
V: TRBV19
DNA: TGTGCCAGTAGTATAGATCCTTGGGACACCGGGGAGCTGTTTTTT
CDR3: CASSIDPWDTGELFF

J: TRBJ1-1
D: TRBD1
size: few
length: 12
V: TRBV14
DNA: TGTGCCAGCCGGGGACAGGTGACTGAAGCTTTCTTT
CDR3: CASRGQVTEAFF

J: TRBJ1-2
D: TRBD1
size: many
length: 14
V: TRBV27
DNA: TGTGCCAGCAGTGCCACACAGGGGGGCTATGGCTACACCTTC
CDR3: CASSATQGGYGYTF

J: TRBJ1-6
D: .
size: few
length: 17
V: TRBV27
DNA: TGTGCCAGCAGTTTATCCCCAGGGAGCTCCTATAATTCACCCCTCCACTTT
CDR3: CASSLSPGSSYNSPLHF

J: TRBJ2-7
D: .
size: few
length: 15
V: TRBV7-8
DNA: TGTGCCAGCAGCTTAGAGGCAGGGGCGAATTACGAGCAGTACTTC
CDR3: CASSLEAGANYEQYF

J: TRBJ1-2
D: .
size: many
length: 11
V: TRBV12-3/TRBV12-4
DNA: TGTGCCAGCAGTTTAGAGGCTGCCTACACCTTC
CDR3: CASSLEAAYTF

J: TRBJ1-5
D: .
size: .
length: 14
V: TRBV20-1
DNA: TGCAGTGCTATGGACAGTTATAGCAATCAGCCCCAGCATTTT
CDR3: CSAMDSYSNQPQHF

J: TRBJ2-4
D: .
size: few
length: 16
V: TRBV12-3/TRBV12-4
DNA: TGTGCCAGCAGTGACTCCGGTCCCTTAGCCAAAAACATTCAGTACTTC
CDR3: CASSDSGPLAKNIQYF

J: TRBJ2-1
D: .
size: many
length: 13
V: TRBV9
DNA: TGTGCCAGCAGCGTGAGGGGTAGGAATGAGCAGTTCTTC
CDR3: CASSVRGRNEQFF

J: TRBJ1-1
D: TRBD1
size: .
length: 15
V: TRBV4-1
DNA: TGCGCCAGCAGCCAAGTCGGACAGGCGAACACTGAAGCTTTCTTT
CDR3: CASSQVGQANTEAFF

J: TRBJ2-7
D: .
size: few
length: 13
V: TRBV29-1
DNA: TGCAGCGTTGAGTCTGTAAGCTCCTACGAGCAGTACTTC
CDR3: CSVESVSSYEQYF

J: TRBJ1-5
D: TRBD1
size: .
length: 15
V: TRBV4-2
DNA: TGTGCCAGCAGCCAAGCGACAGGGGGCGAGCAGCCCCAGCATTTT
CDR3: CASSQATGGEQPQHF

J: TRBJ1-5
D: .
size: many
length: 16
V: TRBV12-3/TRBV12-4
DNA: TGTGCCAGCAGTTTACCGGGACGGGATAGCAATCAGCCCCAGCATTTT
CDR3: CASSLPGRDSNQPQHF

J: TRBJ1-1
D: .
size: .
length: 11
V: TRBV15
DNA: TGTGCCACCAGGCAGGGTTCTGAAGCTTTCTTT
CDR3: CATRQGSEAFF

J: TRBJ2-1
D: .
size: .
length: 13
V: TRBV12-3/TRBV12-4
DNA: TGTGCCAGCAGTTTCGGGGGATACAATGAGCAGTTCTTC
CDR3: CASSFGGYNEQFF

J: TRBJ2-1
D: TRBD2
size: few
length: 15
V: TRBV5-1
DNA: TGCGCCAGCAGCAACGGACTAGCGGGAGAAAATGAGCAGTTCTTC
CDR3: CASSNGLAGENEQFF

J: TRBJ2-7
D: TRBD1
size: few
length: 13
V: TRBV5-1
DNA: TGCGCCAGCAGCTTTACAGGGGTGAACGAGCAGTACTTC
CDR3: CASSFTGVNEQYF

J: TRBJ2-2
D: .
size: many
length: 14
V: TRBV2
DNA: TGTGCCAGCAGTGACCCTACGAGCACCGGGGAGCTGTTTTTT
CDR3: CASSDPTSTGELFF

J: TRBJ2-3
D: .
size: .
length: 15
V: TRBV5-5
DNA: TGTGCCAGCAGCTTGGCCGGCAGGGGAACAGATACGCAGTATTTT
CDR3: CASSLAGRGTDTQYF

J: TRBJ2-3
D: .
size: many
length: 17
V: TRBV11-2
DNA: TGTGCCAGCAGCTCTAAACCCGGGCCCGGGCCCACAGATACGCAGTATTTT
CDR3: CASSSKPGPGPTDTQYF

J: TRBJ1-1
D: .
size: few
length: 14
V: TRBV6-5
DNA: TGTGCCAGCAGTTCCCGGGACACGAACACTGAAGCTTTCTTT
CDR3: CASSSRDTNTEAFF

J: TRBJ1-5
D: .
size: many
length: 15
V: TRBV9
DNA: TGTGCCAGCAGTGCAACAGGGTTGAGCAATCAGCCCCAGCATTTT
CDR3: CASSATGLSNQPQHF

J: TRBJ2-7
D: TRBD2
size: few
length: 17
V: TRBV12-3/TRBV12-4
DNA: TGTGCCAGCAGTTGCGAGACTAGCGGGAGGTTTCCTGTCGAGCAGTACTTC
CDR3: CASSCETSGRFPVEQYF